One sample yielded the 30 T cell receptor beta chains listed below, sequenced in a study of blood T cell repertoires in COVID-19. The method was immunoSEQ multiplex PCR; TCRdb's version includes in-frame clones alone and lacks a portion of them. The sample lists about 100,000 clones; more than 65% were seen once. The sample comprised peripheral blood. The receptor source for this set is a man in his 70s with active or convalescent COVID-19.

The chain couples TRBV6-1 to TRBJ1-2, with TRBD1 matching 7 bases. From germline, CDR1 is MNHNS and CDR2 SASEGT. The CDR3 is 14 amino acids. The J segment lost 4 bases and the V segment lost 2 bases, leaving 4 bases of the junction unmatched. The CDR3 sequence is CASSENRGPYGYTF. For the CDR3, the DNA is TGTGCCAGCAGTGAAAATAGGGGGCCCTATGGCTACACCTTC.

V usage is TRBV12-3 or TRBV12-4 and J usage is TRBJ1-1; the D gene is possibly TRBD1 (5 bases). V was clipped by 5 bases and J by 8 bases, with 9 bases between them. CDR3 length: 11 residues. The CDR3 is CASSRRGEAFF. The CDR3 nucleotides read TGTGCCAGCAGTAGGCGGGGGGAAGCTTTCTTT.

CDR3 loop: CASSYPRGGSRYEQYF. The CDR3 DNA reads TGTGCCAGCAGTTACCCAAGGGGCGGGAGTAGGTACGAGCAGTACTTC. The gene calls are TRBV6-5 and TRBJ2-7, with 7 bases fitting TRBD2. Trimming took 2 bases from V and 4 from J; bases not matched to a gene: 11. The CDR3 contains 16 residues. The germline V gene has CDR1 MNHEY and CDR2 SVGAGI.

This chain connects TRBV19 to TRBJ2-6, with a weak D call TRBD1 (6 bases). The CDR3 runs 15 residues. The ends were cut back, 7 bases at V and 4 bases at J, with 14 bases in the middle. Germline CDR1 LNHDA, CDR2 SQIVND (reference sequence). Written as DNA, the CDR3 is TGTGCCAGTATCCCAGGGGTCGGCGGGGCCAACGTCCTGACTTTC. Translation: CASIPGVGGANVLTF.

This sequence joins TRBV19 and TRBJ2-4; D remains ambiguous. From germline, CDR1 is LNHDA and CDR2 SQIVND (reference sequence). V was clipped by 1 base and J by 0 bases, with 13 bases between them. This CDR3 region has 17 residues. CDR3 nucleotides: TGTGCCAGTAGTATAGGAGGAACCGGTCTAGCCAAAAACATTCAGTACTTC. Translation: CASSIGGTGLAKNIQYF.

The chain employs TRBV7-3 and TRBJ1-1, with unresolved D. Germline CDR1 SGHTA, CDR2 FQGTGA. The CDR3 spans 14 residues. V shed 2 bases and J shed 1 base, with 8 bases lying between them. The CDR3 protein is CASSLRGSNTEAFF. As DNA, the CDR3 is TGTGCCAGCAGCTTACGGGGATCGAACACTGAAGCTTTCTTT.

Only a few counts were recorded for this clone. The chain has TRBV7-6 and TRBJ2-2, with 7 nucleotides matching TRBD1. Germline-derived CDR1 and CDR2 are SGHVS and FNYEAQ. The CDR3 runs 18 residues. The V and J ends lost 4 bases and 0 bases, in that order; junction bases with no gene match: 11. DNA of the CDR3: TGTGCCAGCAGCTCGCTACTTCCAGGGACAGCGAACACCGGGGAGCTGTTTTTT. This encodes CASSSLLPGTANTGELFF. Drawing the rest from reference TRBV7-6 and TRBJ2-2, the complete variable domain is GAGVSQSPRYKVTKRGQDVALRCDPISGHVSLYWYRQALGQGPEFLTYFNYEAQQDKSGLPNDRFSAERPEGSISTLTIQRTEQRDSAMYRCASSSLLPGTANTGELFFGEGSRLTVL.

The chain uses TRBV4-1 and TRBJ2-1; the D gene is possibly TRBD2 (6 bases). The germline V gene has CDR1 MGHRA and CDR2 YSYEKL. The CDR3 sequence is 17 residues long. The germline V and J ends were trimmed by 0 bases and 7 bases, with 19 bases remaining between them. For the CDR3, the DNA is TGCGCCAGCAGCCAAGATCAGGGCGGGATAGCCCCAAATGAGCAGTTCTTC. Translating it yields CASSQDQGGIAPNEQFF.

The chain joins TRBV30 to TRBJ1-2; TRBD1 aligns across 7 bases. The J segment lost 2 bases and the V segment lost 2 bases, leaving 2 bases of the junction unmatched. This CDR3 contains 13 residues. The germline V gene has CDR1 GTSNPN and CDR2 SVGIG (reference sequence). The CDR3 DNA follows: TGTGCCTGGAGTCCGACAGGGAACTATGGCTACACCTTC. Translation: CAWSPTGNYGYTF.

This clone is medium-sized. This rearrangement joins TRBV5-8 to TRBJ2-3; TRBD1 is a possible D gene (6 bases). In germline, CDR1 is SGHTS, CDR2 YDEGEE. Trimming shortened V by 7 bases and J by 4 bases, and 13 bases separated the two germline ends. The CDR3 runs 13 residues. CDR3 region: CASPRGMADTQYF. The CDR3 nucleotides read TGTGCCAGCCCGAGGGGGATGGCAGATACGCAGTATTTT.

This sequence joins TRBV23-1 and TRBJ2-4; 9 bases align to TRBD2. TRBV23-1 is flagged as an ORF with uncertain function. V lost 8 bases, J lost 3 bases, and 8 bases stayed unmatched. The CDR3 has 15 residues. The CDR3 here is CASVSGRRGKNIQYF. CDR3 in DNA: TGCGCCAGCGTGAGCGGGAGGCGGGGCAAAAACATTCAGTACTTC.

J is TRBJ2-4 and V is TRBV7-2; tentative D call: TRBD1 (6 bases). The V end lost 0 bases, the J end lost 6 bases, and 18 bases lay between the germline ends. Germline V lookup: CDR1 SGHTA, CDR2 FQGNSA. This CDR3 comprises 17 residues. Here the CDR3 reads CASSLAGSLGAGNIQYF. CDR3 DNA: TGTGCCAGCAGCTTAGCGGGTAGTTTGGGGGCGGGAAACATTCAGTACTTC.

This chain connects TRBV7-9 to TRBJ1-2; 7 bases fit TRBD1. With V trimmed by 2 bases and J by 3 bases, 3 bases remained unmatched. This CDR3 spans 14 amino acids. Germline CDR1 reads SEHNR; CDR2 reads FQNEAQ (reference sequence). CDR3 region: CASSLKGGDYGYTF. CDR3 nucleotides: TGTGCCAGCAGCTTAAAAGGGGGCGACTATGGCTACACCTTC.

The chain uses TRBV6-4 and TRBJ2-1; 8 bases are a match to TRBD2. The CDR3 has 16 residues. Germline V gives CDR1 MRHNA, CDR2 SNTAGT. The V segment lost 3 bases and the J segment 3 bases; nucleotides outside the gene matches: 7. The CDR3 DNA reads as TGTGCCAGCAGTGAAACGGGACTAGGGGGCTACAATGAGCAGTTCTTC. Protein sequence: CASSETGLGGYNEQFF.

This clone came up once. The gene calls are TRBV9 and TRBJ2-3, with 9 bases that match TRBD2. CDR3 size: 16 residues. Germline V gives CDR1 SGDLS, CDR2 YYNGEE. V lost 4 bases and J lost 4; bases outside the gene matches: 10. The CDR3 loop is CASSPLAGGPSDTQYF. The DNA of the CDR3 is TGTGCCAGCAGCCCCCTCGCGGGGGGGCCTTCAGATACGCAGTATTTT.

The rearrangement joins TRBV7-2 to TRBJ1-1; TRBD1 is a possible D gene (5 bases). Germline CDR1 SGHTA, CDR2 FQGNSA. The CDR3 spans 16 residues. Trimming took off 1 base at V and 0 bases at J, with 12 bases between the two ends. The chain's CDR3 is CASSLVSGGLNTEAFF. Here the CDR3 DNA reads TGTGCCAGCAGCTTAGTAAGTGGGGGGTTGAACACTGAAGCTTTCTTT.

The V call is TRBV6-5, the J call TRBJ1-6, with TRBD1 matching 9 bases. The CDR3 extends over 14 amino acids. J lost 9 bases, V lost 6 bases, and 6 bases had no gene match. The germline V gene encodes CDR1 MNHEY and CDR2 SVGAGI. CDR3 protein: CASRGGQGRSPLHF. The CDR3 coding sequence is TGTGCCAGCAGGGGGGGACAGGGTCGTTCACCCCTCCACTTT.

The chain links TRBV2 to TRBJ1-6; D is unclear. The germline CDR1 and CDR2 sequences are SNHLY and FYNNEI. Trimming took off 3 bases at V and 6 bases at J, with 15 bases between the two ends. The CDR3 sequence is 16 residues long. The chain's CDR3 is CASSDVSGGRNSPLHF. The DNA of the CDR3 is TGTGCCAGCAGTGATGTTTCTGGCGGGCGTAATTCACCCCTCCACTTT.

The chain combines TRBV2 with TRBJ2-3; TRBD2 aligns across 9 bases. Germline-derived CDR1 and CDR2 are SNHLY and FYNNEI. V trimming: 3 bases; J trimming: 5 bases; junction bases outside the gene matches: 9. This CDR3 has 16 residues. As DNA, the CDR3 is TGTGCCAGCAGTGACGGGCTAGCGGGGAGATTAGATACGCAGTATTTT. Translating it yields CASSDGLAGRLDTQYF.

V usage is TRBV6-2 or TRBV6-3 and J usage is TRBJ1-5, with D perhaps matching TRBD1 (5 bases). Germline lookup yields CDR1 MNHEY and CDR2 SVGEGT. The ends were cut back, 6 bases at V and 6 bases at J, with 15 bases in the middle. The CDR3 has 14 residues. Written as DNA, the CDR3 is TGTGCCAGCAGCCCCGGGGGGTTTCGTCAGCCCCAGCATTTT. It encodes CASSPGGFRQPQHF.

This clone was detected a few times. CDR3 region: CASQWGISSYEQYF. In DNA, the CDR3 is TGCGCCAGCCAGTGGGGCATTAGCTCCTACGAGCAGTACTTC. The chain employs TRBV10-2 and TRBJ2-7; a weak D match, TRBD1 (5 bases). The CDR3 spans 14 residues. V was cut by 8 bases and J by 0 bases, with 14 bases left in between. Germline values: CDR1 WSHSY, CDR2 SAAADI.

Only a few counts were recorded for this clone. The rearrangement joins TRBV2 to TRBJ2-5, with D unresolved. Between the trimmed V and J ends, which lost 4 bases and 3 bases, there was a span of 9 bases. CDR1 and CDR2 from the germline V gene are SNHLY and FYNNEI. The CDR3 length is 13 residues. The CDR3 DNA reads TGTGCCAGCAGTGCCCGACTTGAAGAGACCCAGTACTTC. It yields the protein CASSARLEETQYF.

This clone was seen only a few times. The chain employs TRBV5-1 and TRBJ2-2, with a tentative D call TRBD2 (6 bases). Germline-derived CDR1 and CDR2 are SGHRS and YFSETQ. The V end lost 1 base, the J end lost 1 base, and 8 bases lay between the germline ends. CDR3 length: 15 amino acids. As DNA, the CDR3 is TGCGCCAGCAGCTTGAGGGGAGGGAACACCGGGGAGCTGTTTTTT. Amino acid sequence: CASSLRGGNTGELFF.

The gene calls are TRBV3-1 (or the pseudogene TRBV3-2) and TRBJ1-5; TRBD1 aligns across 9 bases. Trimming removed 2 bases from V and 3 bases from J; junction bases left unmatched: 14. Germline V gene lookup returns CDR1 LGHDT and CDR2 YNNKEL (reference sequence). This CDR3 comprises 19 residues. The CDR3 region is CASSQSTGTGPKINQPQHF. CDR3 in DNA: TGTGCCAGCAGCCAATCGACCGGGACAGGGCCTAAAATCAATCAGCCCCAGCATTTT.

V gene TRBV6-5 combines with J gene TRBJ2-2, with 8 bases lining up with TRBD2. The CDR3 extends over 15 amino acids. The germline V gene encodes CDR1 MNHEY and CDR2 SVGAGI. Trimming cost V 7 bases and J 0 bases; bases outside gene matches: 4. Written as DNA, the CDR3 is TGTGCCAGCAAGCGGGGGAGTTCGAACACCGGGGAGCTGTTTTTT. Protein: CASKRGSSNTGELFF.

As DNA, the CDR3 is TGTGCCAGCAGTTACGTCAATAACTATGGCTACACCTTC. Translating it yields CASSYVNNYGYTF. This chain connects TRBV6-5 to TRBJ1-2; D gene ambiguous. Germline V gene data show CDR1 as MNHEY and CDR2 as SVGAGI. The germline V and J ends were trimmed by 2 bases and 1 base, with 5 bases remaining between them. The CDR3 loop spans 13 amino acids.

This sequence joins TRBV7-2 and TRBJ1-3; weak D call: TRBD1 (5 bases). Germline-derived CDR1 and CDR2 are SGHTA and FQGNSA. This CDR3 spans 14 amino acids. The V end was cut by 3 bases, the J end by 4 bases, with 10 bases between. The CDR3: CASSFGGSGNTIYF. The CDR3 region has the DNA TGTGCCAGCAGCTTCGGGGGGTCCGGAAACACCATATATTTT.

The rearrangement links TRBV25-1 to TRBJ2-5; TRBD1 is a possible D gene (5 bases). The germline V and J ends were trimmed by 5 bases and 0 bases, with 16 bases remaining between them. Germline V CDR1 and CDR2: MGHDK, SYGVNS. The CDR3 covers 16 residues. CDR3: CASSPTWAGHQETQYF. CDR3 coding DNA: TGTGCCAGCAGTCCCACGTGGGCAGGGCACCAAGAGACCCAGTACTTC.

This rearrangement joins TRBV7-9 to TRBJ1-1; tentatively, D is TRBD1 (6 bases). V shed 0 bases and J shed 4 bases, with 15 bases lying between them. This CDR3 comprises 16 residues. The germline V gene encodes CDR1 SEHNR and CDR2 FQNEAQ (reference sequence). The chain's CDR3 is CASSLAAMGAATEAFF. CDR3 nucleotide sequence: TGTGCCAGCAGCTTAGCTGCTATGGGGGCAGCCACTGAAGCTTTCTTT.

The chain recombines TRBV7-2 with TRBJ2-7; 8 bases fit TRBD2. The CDR3 extends over 15 amino acids. Germline V gene lookup returns CDR1 SGHTA and CDR2 FQGNSA. Trimming cost V 2 bases and J 7 bases; bases outside gene matches: 10. This CDR3 reads CASSLYVGRAGEQYF. CDR3 coding DNA: TGTGCCAGCAGCTTATATGTCGGGAGGGCCGGGGAGCAGTACTTC.